The present T cell receptor (beta chain) was sequenced within a study of T cells after yellow fever vaccination. TCRdb called the 5' RACE reads again in MiXCR, with one record for every CDR3 protein. The sample has around 550,000 distinct CDR3 sequences; 15% to 20% are singletons. Germline CDR1 and CDR2: SQVTM and ANQGSEA. This CDR3 has 13 amino acids. V was pared by 4 bases and J by 3 bases, with 12 bases between. This clonotype was found a few times. The V gene is TRBV29-1, the J gene TRBJ1-1, with D unclear. The sample in question was PBMCs, obtained 15 days after the yellow fever booster vaccination. The receptor was derived from a man aged 30 to 39 who received the YFV17D yellow fever vaccine. CDR3 coding DNA: TGCAGCGTTGTGCGGGGTAAGGACACTGAAGCTTTCTTT. Protein sequence: CSVVRGKDTEAFF. The full variable domain, in which reference TRBV29-1 and TRBJ1-1 provide the parts outside the CDR3, is SAVISQKPSRDICQRGTSLTIQCQVDSQVTMMFWYRQQPGQSLTLIATANQGSEATYESGFVIDKFPISRPNLTFSTLTVSNMSPEDSSIYLCSVVRGKDTEAFFGQGTRLTVV.